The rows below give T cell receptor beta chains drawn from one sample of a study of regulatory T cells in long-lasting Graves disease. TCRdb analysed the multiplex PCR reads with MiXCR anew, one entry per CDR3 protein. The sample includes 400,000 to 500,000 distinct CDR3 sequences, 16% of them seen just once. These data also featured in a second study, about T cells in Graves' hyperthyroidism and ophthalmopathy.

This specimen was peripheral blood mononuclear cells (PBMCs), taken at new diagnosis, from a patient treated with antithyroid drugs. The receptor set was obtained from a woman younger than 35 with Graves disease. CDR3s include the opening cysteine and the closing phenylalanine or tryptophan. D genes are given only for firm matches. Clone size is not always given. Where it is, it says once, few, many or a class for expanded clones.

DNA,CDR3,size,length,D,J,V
TGTGCCAGCAGCTCCTTGAGTGTCACTGAAGCTTTCTTT,CASSSLSVTEAFF,many,13,.,TRBJ1-1,TRBV11-2
TGTGCCAGCAGTTTATTGGGGGGTCAAACTAGCACAGATACGCAGTATTTT,CASSLLGGQTSTDTQYF,.,17,.,TRBJ2-3,TRBV12-3/TRBV12-4
TGTGCCTGGATTTCTCGGACAGCCCGCCGCCACTATGGCTACACCTTC,CAWISRTARRHYGYTF,.,16,.,TRBJ1-2,TRBV30
TGTGCCTGGAGTGTTTCGACGAGCTTTTATGGCTACACCTTC,CAWSVSTSFYGYTF,many,14,.,TRBJ1-2,TRBV30
TGTGCCATCAGGGCTGCCCCTGCCAATGAGCAGTTCTTC,CAIRAAPANEQFF,many,13,.,TRBJ2-1,TRBV10-3
TGCGCCAGCAGCCAAGATTGGAAGGGTGACTATGGCTACACCTTC,CASSQDWKGDYGYTF,.,15,.,TRBJ1-2,TRBV4-3
TGTGCCAGCAGCCTCCGGACAGTTGAGGATACGCAGTATTTT,CASSLRTVEDTQYF,many,14,.,TRBJ2-3,TRBV13
TGTACCAGCAGCCAACCCGGACTAGCGGGAGAGTTTGAGACCCAGTACTTC,CTSSQPGLAGEFETQYF,.,17,TRBD2,TRBJ2-5,TRBV3-1
TGTGCCAGCAGTTTGTACCGGGGCTTAGGGGGCGAGCAGTACTTC,CASSLYRGLGGEQYF,many,15,.,TRBJ2-7,TRBV12-3/TRBV12-4
TGTGCCATCGGCACGGCCCGAAACACCATATATTTT,CAIGTARNTIYF,.,12,.,TRBJ1-3,TRBV10-3
TGCAGCGTTGGGGTGGGAGGCGGCTACGAGCAGTACTTC,CSVGVGGGYEQYF,many,13,.,TRBJ2-7,TRBV29-1
TGTGCCAGCACCCCCTCGGGGGGCTCCTACGAGCAGTACTTC,CASTPSGGSYEQYF,many,14,TRBD2,TRBJ2-7,TRBV28
TGCAGTGCTAGAGGTACACAGGGGGCCACAGATACGCAGTATTTT,CSARGTQGATDTQYF,many,15,TRBD1,TRBJ2-3,TRBV20-1
TGTGCCAGCACCTATAGCGGGAGTGCCTACAATGAGCAGTTCTTC,CASTYSGSAYNEQFF,.,15,TRBD2,TRBJ2-1,TRBV7-9
TGTGCCAGCAGTATTTTAGGGGGTCGATCTGGCTACACCTTC,CASSILGGRSGYTF,few,14,.,TRBJ1-2,TRBV6-1
TGTGCCAGCAGTGGGGGAGGACGTAGCAATCAGCCCCAGCATTTT,CASSGGGRSNQPQHF,many,15,.,TRBJ1-5,TRBV2
TGCGCCAGCAGAAACTCCGGGACAGGGGTGAACTATGGCTACACCTTC,CASRNSGTGVNYGYTF,.,16,TRBD1,TRBJ1-2,TRBV4-3
TGCAGTGCCTGGGGGAGGGAGAGGACTGAAGCTTTCTTT,CSAWGRERTEAFF,many,13,.,TRBJ1-1,TRBV20-1
TGCAGTGCTAGACCCTCTAGGGGGTCGAACACTGAAGCTTTCTTT,CSARPSRGSNTEAFF,.,15,.,TRBJ1-1,TRBV20-1
TGCAGCGTTAGGGGAGGGGGGAACACTGAAGCTTTCTTT,CSVRGGGNTEAFF,.,13,.,TRBJ1-1,TRBV29-1
TGTGCCAGCAGGCCCGCCATCCAGGGATACCACGAGCAGTACTTC,CASRPAIQGYHEQYF,many,15,.,TRBJ2-7,TRBV11-2
TGTGCCAGCAGCCACGCTGGAGGGGGAGGAGAGACCCAGTACTTC,CASSHAGGGGETQYF,.,15,.,TRBJ2-5,TRBV3-1
TGTGCCAGCAGTTCCCAAGACTCCAGCGGGAGAGGGCAGTTCTTC,CASSSQDSSGRGQFF,many,15,TRBD2,TRBJ2-1,TRBV28
TGCGCCAGCAGCTTACCGCCAGATGAGACCCAGTACTTC,CASSLPPDETQYF,.,13,.,TRBJ2-5,TRBV5-1
TGTGCCACCAGAGGACTAGAAGACGAGCAGTACTTC,CATRGLEDEQYF,few,12,TRBD2,TRBJ2-7,TRBV24-1
TGTGCCAGCAGCCCCGGGGCAGCACTGCCCTACGAGCAGTGCTTC,CASSPGAALPYEQCF,many,15,.,TRBJ2-7,TRBV7-3
TGTGCCAGTAAGGGTCGAAACACAGATACGCAGTATTTT,CASKGRNTDTQYF,few,13,.,TRBJ2-3,TRBV19
TGTGCCAGCAGTTTAAGAGGCTTAGGGGTTGTCGGCCAAGAGACCCAGTACTTC,CASSLRGLGVVGQETQYF,.,18,.,TRBJ2-5,TRBV6-2/TRBV6-3
TGCAGCGTTGAGAAGGGGGGCTACGAGCAGTACTTC,CSVEKGGYEQYF,.,12,.,TRBJ2-7,TRBV29-1
TGCGCCAGCAGCTGGCGGACAGGGACAGATGGCTACACCTTC,CASSWRTGTDGYTF,.,14,TRBD1,TRBJ1-2,TRBV5-1
TGCAGTGCTAGAGTTCCCCGGGGGGGAGCGGGATACGAGCAGTACTTC,CSARVPRGGAGYEQYF,few,16,TRBD2,TRBJ2-7,TRBV20-1
TGTGCCAGCAGTTTAAATGACAGGTCCGGAGGGTACACCTTC,CASSLNDRSGGYTF,few,14,.,TRBJ1-2,TRBV27
TGTGCCACCATACAGGGCACAGATACGCAGTATTTT,CATIQGTDTQYF,many,12,.,TRBJ2-3,TRBV28
TGTGCCAGCTTTGCGGGAGGGAGCTCCTACGAGCAGTACTTC,CASFAGGSSYEQYF,many,14,TRBD2,TRBJ2-7,TRBV28
TGTGCCAGCAGTTTTGGGGAGGACACCGGGGAGCTGTTTTTT,CASSFGEDTGELFF,.,14,.,TRBJ2-2,TRBV27
TGTGCCAGCAGTTTTAGCGGGGCGGCTGGGGAGCTGTTTTTT,CASSFSGAAGELFF,.,14,TRBD2,TRBJ2-2,TRBV28
TGCGCCAGCAGCCAAGATTTCCGGGGGGCAAGTGGCTACACCTTC,CASSQDFRGASGYTF,.,15,.,TRBJ1-2,TRBV4-3
TGTGCCAGCTCACGCGGGGGAGTCAGGGACTACGAGCAGTACTTC,CASSRGGVRDYEQYF,many,15,TRBD2,TRBJ2-7,TRBV18
TGCAGTGCTAGCTGGGGGGAGGATGAGCAGTTCTTC,CSASWGEDEQFF,many,12,.,TRBJ2-1,TRBV20-1
TGCGCCAGCAGTTCGCTGCGCGGGAAGAGCTCCTACAATGAGCAGTTCTTC,CASSSLRGKSSYNEQFF,.,17,.,TRBJ2-1,TRBV4-1
TGTGCCAGCTCACCACCCTCATTGGGAAACACCATATATTTT,CASSPPSLGNTIYF,many,14,.,TRBJ1-3,TRBV18
TGTGCCAGCAGCCAAACCGGGACTAGCGGCTACAATGAGCAGTTCTTC,CASSQTGTSGYNEQFF,many,16,TRBD2,TRBJ2-1,TRBV7-9
TGTGCCAGCAGCTTATTGTGGGGGGGACTAGCGGGAGAGGGGAATGAGCAGTTCTTC,CASSLLWGGLAGEGNEQFF,many,19,TRBD2,TRBJ2-1,TRBV11-2
TGTGCCAGCAGTTACCCCCGGGGTCAGTCCCACGAGCAGTACTTC,CASSYPRGQSHEQYF,.,15,.,TRBJ2-7,TRBV2
TGTGCCAGCAGCCAACTCACAGGACAGACTAGCGGAACGGGGAGCACAGATACGCAGTATTTT,CASSQLTGQTSGTGSTDTQYF,many,21,TRBD2,TRBJ2-3,TRBV3-1
TGTGCCAGCAGCTCGGGACTAGCGGGAGGGCAAGAGACCCAGTACTTC,CASSSGLAGGQETQYF,many,16,TRBD2,TRBJ2-5,TRBV7-2
TGTGCCAGCAGCTTAGAGGCGCGGGCGACCGGGGAGCTGTTTTTT,CASSLEARATGELFF,many,15,.,TRBJ2-2,TRBV7-2
TGTGCCTGGAGTGTAAACATCAACACTGAAGCTTTCTTT,CAWSVNINTEAFF,many,13,.,TRBJ1-1,TRBV30
TGCAGTGCTAGAGATACCGGGGAGCTGTTTTTT,CSARDTGELFF,few,11,.,TRBJ2-2,TRBV20-1